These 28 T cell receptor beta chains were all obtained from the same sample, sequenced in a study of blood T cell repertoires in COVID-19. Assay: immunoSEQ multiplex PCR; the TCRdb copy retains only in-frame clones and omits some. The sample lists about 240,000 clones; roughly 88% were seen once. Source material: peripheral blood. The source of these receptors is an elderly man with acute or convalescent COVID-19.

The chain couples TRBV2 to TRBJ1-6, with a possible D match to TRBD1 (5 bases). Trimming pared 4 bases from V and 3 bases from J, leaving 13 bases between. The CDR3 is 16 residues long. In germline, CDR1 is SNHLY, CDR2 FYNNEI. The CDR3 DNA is TGTGCCAGCAGTGTAACAGGCTCCCGCTATAATTCACCCCTCCACTTT. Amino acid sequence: CASSVTGSRYNSPLHF.

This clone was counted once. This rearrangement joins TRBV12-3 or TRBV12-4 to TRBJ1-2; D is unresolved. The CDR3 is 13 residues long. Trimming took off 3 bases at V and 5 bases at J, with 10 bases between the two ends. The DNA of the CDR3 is TGTGCCAGCAGTTTGAGTACAGATTATGGCTACACCTTC. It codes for CASSLSTDYGYTF.

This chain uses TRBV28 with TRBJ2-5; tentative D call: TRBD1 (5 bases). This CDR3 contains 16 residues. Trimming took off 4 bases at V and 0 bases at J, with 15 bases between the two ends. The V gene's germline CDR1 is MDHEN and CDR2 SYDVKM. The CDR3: CASSSEIDSYQETQYF. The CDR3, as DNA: TGTGCCAGCAGTTCCGAAATCGACAGTTACCAAGAGACCCAGTACTTC.

The CDR3 coding sequence is TGTGCCAGCAGTTCTTATAGGACAGGGTCGTACGAGCAGTACTTC. It specifies CASSSYRTGSYEQYF. J is TRBJ2-7 and V is TRBV27; 8 nucleotides line up with TRBD1. This CDR3 is 15 amino acids long. CDR1 is MNHEY and CDR2 is SMNVEV in the germline V gene (reference sequence). V shed 4 bases, J shed 4 bases, and the junction held 9 bases outside the gene matches.

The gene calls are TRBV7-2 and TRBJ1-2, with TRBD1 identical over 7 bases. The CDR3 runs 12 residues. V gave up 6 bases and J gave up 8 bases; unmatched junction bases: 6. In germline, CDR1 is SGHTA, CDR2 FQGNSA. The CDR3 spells CASSYRGGGYTF. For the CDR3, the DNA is TGTGCCAGCAGTTACAGGGGAGGAGGCTACACCTTC.

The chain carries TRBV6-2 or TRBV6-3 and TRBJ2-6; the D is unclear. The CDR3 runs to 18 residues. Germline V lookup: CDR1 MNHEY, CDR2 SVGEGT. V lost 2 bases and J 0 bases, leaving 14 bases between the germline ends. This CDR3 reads CASSYERGIISGANVLTF. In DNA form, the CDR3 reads TGTGCCAGCAGTTACGAGAGAGGAATTATCTCTGGGGCCAACGTCCTGACTTTC.

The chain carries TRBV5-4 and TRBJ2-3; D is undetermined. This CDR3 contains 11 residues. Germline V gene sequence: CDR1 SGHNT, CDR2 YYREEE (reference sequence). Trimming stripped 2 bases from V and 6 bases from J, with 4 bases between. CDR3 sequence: CASSFADTQYF. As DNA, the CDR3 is TGTGCCAGCAGCTTCGCGGATACGCAGTATTTT. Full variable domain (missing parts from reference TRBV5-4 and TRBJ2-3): ETGVTQSPTHLIKTRGQQVTLRCSSQSGHNTVSWYQQALGQGPQFIFQYYREEENGRGNFPPRFSGLQFPNYSSELNVNALELDDSALYLCASSFADTQYFGPGTRLTVL.

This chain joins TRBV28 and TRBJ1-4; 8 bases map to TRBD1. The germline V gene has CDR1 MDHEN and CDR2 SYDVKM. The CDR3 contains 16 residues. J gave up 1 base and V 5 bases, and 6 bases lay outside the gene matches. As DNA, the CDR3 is TGTGCCAGCAGTCGTCCCGGGACAGGAACTAATGAAAAACTGTTTTTT. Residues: CASSRPGTGTNEKLFF.

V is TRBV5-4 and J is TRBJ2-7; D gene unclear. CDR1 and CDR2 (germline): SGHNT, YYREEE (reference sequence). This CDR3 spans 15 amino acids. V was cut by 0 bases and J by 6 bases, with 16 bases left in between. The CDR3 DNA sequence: TGTGCCAGCAGCTTGGTTGTACACCAGGCAAGCGAGCAGTACTTC. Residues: CASSLVVHQASEQYF. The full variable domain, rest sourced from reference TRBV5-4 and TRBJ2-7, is ETGVTQSPTHLIKTRGQQVTLRCSSQSGHNTVSWYQQALGQGPQFIFQYYREEENGRGNFPPRFSGLQFPNYSSELNVNALELDDSALYLCASSLVVHQASEQYFGPGTRLTVT.

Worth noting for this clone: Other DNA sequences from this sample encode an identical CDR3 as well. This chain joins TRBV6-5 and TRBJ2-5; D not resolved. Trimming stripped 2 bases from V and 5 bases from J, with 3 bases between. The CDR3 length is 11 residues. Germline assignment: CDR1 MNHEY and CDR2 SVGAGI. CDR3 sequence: CASSYLETQYF. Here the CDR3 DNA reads TGTGCCAGCAGTTACCTTGAGACCCAGTACTTC.

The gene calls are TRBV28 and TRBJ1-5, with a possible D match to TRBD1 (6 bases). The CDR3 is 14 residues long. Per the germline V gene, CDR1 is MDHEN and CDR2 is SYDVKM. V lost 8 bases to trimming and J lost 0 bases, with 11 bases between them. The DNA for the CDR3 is TGTGCCAGCCAGGACAGTCTTAGCAATCAGCCCCAGCATTTT. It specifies CASQDSLSNQPQHF.

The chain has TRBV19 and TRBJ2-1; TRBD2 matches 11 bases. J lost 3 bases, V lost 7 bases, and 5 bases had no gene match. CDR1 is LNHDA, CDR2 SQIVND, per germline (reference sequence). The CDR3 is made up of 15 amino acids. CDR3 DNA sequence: TGTGCCAGTATGACTAGCGGGATTTTCTACAATGAGCAGTTCTTC. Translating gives CASMTSGIFYNEQFF.

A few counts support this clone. The CDR3 DNA reads TGTGCCAGTAGTGTGGCGCGAGGGGGTAGCTCCTATAATTCACCCCTCCACTTT. It is translated as CASSVARGGSSYNSPLHF. This chain links TRBV19 with TRBJ1-6, with D maybe TRBD1 (6 bases). The V and J ends lost 5 bases and 0 bases respectively, with 17 bases between them. From germline, CDR1 is LNHDA and CDR2 SQIVND (reference sequence). The CDR3 has 18 residues.

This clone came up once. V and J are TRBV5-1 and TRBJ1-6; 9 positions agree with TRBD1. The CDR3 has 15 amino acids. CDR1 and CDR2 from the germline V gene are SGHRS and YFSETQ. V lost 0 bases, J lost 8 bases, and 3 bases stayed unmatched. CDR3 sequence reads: CASSLEWTGDSPLHF. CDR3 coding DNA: TGCGCCAGCAGCTTGGAATGGACAGGGGATTCACCCCTCCACTTT.

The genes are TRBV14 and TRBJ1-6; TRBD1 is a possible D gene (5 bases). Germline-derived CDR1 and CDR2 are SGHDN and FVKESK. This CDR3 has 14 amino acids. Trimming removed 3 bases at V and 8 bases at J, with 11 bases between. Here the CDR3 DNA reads TGTGCCAGCAGCCACCGCCCGGGGGATTCACCCCTCCACTTT. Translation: CASSHRPGDSPLHF.

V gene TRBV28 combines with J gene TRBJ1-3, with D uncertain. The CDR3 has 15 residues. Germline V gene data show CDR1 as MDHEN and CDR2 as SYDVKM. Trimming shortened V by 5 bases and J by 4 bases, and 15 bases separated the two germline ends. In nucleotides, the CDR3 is TGTGCCAGCAGTGGCGGACTGGCGGGAGGAAACACCATATATTTT. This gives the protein CASSGGLAGGNTIYF.

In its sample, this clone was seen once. The DNA for the CDR3 is TGCGCCAGCAGTCTTCTACTAGCGGGGGTTGAGACCCAGTACTTC. Protein product: CASSLLLAGVETQYF. The V call is TRBV10-2, the J call TRBJ2-5; 11 nucleotides match TRBD2. The J segment lost 5 bases and the V segment lost 5 bases, leaving 7 bases of the junction unmatched. Germline loops: CDR1 WSHSY, CDR2 SAAADI. The CDR3 contains 15 residues.

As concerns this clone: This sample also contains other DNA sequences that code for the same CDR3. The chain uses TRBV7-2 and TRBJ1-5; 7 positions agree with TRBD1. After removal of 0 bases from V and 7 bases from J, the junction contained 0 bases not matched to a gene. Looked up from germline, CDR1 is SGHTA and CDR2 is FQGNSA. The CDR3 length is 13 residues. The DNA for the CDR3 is TGTGCCAGCAGCTTAGCACAGGGGCAGCCCCAGCATTTT. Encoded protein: CASSLAQGQPQHF. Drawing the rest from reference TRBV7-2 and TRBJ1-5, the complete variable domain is GAGVSQSPSNKVTEKGKDVELRCDPISGHTALYWYRQSLGQGLEFLIYFQGNSAPDKSGLPSDRFSAERTGGSVSTLTIQRTQQEDSAVYLCASSLAQGQPQHFGDGTRLSIL.

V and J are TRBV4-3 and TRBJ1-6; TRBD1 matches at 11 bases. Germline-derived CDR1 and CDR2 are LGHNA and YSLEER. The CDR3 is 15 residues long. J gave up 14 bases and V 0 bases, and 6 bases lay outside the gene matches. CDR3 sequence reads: CASSQDGQGARSLHF. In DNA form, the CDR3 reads TGCGCCAGCAGCCAAGATGGACAGGGGGCGAGGTCCCTCCACTTT.

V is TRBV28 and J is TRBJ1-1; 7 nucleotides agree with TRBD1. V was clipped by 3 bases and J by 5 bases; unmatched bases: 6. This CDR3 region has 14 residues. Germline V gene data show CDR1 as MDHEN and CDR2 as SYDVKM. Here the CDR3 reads CASSFTGVWTEAFF. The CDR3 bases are TGTGCCAGCAGTTTCACAGGGGTATGGACTGAAGCTTTCTTT.

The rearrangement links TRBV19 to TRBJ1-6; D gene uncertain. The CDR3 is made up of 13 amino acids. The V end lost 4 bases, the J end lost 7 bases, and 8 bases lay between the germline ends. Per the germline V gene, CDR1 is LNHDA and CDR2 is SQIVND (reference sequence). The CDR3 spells CASSSLWNSPLHF. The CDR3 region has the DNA TGTGCCAGTAGTAGCCTATGGAATTCACCCCTCCACTTT.

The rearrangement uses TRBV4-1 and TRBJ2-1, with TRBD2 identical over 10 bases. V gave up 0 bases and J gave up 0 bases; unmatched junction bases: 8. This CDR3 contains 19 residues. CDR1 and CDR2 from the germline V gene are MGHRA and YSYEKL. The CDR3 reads CASSQDRLAGVGSYNEQFF. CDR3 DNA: TGCGCCAGCAGCCAAGACAGGCTAGCGGGAGTTGGCTCCTACAATGAGCAGTTCTTC.

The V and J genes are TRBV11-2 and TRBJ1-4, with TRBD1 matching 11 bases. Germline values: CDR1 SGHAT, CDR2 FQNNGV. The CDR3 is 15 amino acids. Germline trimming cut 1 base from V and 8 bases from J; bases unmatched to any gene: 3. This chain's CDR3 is CASSLAGTGGEKLFF. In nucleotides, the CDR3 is TGTGCCAGCAGCTTAGCCGGGACAGGGGGGGAAAAACTGTTTTTT.

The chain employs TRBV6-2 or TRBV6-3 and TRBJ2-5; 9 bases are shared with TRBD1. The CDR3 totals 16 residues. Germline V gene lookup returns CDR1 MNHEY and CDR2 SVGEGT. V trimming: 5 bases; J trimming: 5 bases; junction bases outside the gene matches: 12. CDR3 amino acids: CASSQPKGQGIETQYF. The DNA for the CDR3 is TGTGCCAGCAGTCAACCGAAAGGACAGGGGATTGAGACCCAGTACTTC.

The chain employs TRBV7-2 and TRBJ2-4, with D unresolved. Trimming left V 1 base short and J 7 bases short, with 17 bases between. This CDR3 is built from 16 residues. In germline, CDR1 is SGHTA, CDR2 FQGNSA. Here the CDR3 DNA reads TGTGCCAGCAGCTTAGGAATTTGGCCTCCCCAGAACATTCAGTACTTC. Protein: CASSLGIWPPQNIQYF.

This CDR3 reads CASSGQGSPPTDTQYF. Written as DNA, the CDR3 is TGTGCCAGCAGTGGCCAGGGGTCCCCCCCCACAGATACGCAGTATTTT. This chain joins TRBV28 and TRBJ2-3; perhaps TRBD1 as D (6 bases). V was shortened by 5 bases and J by 2 bases, with 17 bases between the two germline ends. Germline V gene lookup returns CDR1 MDHEN and CDR2 SYDVKM. This CDR3 has 16 amino acids.

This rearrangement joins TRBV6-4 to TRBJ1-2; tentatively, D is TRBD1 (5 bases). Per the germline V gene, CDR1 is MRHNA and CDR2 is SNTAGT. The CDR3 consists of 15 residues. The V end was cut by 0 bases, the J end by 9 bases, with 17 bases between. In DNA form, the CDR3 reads TGTGCCAGCAGTGACTCGGGGCAGGGTACAGAGAGCTACACCTTC. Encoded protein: CASSDSGQGTESYTF.

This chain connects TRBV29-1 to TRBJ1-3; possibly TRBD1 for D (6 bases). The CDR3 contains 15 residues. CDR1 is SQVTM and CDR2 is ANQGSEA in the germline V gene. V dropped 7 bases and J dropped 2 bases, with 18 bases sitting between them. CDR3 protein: CSGLRTGSAGNTIYF. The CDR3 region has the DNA TGCAGCGGTCTCAGAACAGGGAGTGCTGGAAACACCATATATTTT.